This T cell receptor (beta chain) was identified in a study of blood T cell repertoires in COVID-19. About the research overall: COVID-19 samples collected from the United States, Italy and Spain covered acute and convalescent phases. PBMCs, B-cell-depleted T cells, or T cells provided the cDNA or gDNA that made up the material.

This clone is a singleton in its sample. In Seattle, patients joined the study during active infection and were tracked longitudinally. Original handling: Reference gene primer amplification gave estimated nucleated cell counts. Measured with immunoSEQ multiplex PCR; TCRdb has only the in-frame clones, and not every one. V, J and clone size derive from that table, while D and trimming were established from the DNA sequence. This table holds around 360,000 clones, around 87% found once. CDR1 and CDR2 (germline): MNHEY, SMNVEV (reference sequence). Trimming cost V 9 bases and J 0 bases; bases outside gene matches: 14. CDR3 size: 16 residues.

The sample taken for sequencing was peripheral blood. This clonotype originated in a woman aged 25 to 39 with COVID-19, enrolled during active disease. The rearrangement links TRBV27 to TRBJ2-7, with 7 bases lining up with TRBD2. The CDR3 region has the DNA TGTGCCAGTGGGACCCCACTAGCGCCTAGCTCCTACGAGCAGTACTTC. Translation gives CASGTPLAPSSYEQYF.